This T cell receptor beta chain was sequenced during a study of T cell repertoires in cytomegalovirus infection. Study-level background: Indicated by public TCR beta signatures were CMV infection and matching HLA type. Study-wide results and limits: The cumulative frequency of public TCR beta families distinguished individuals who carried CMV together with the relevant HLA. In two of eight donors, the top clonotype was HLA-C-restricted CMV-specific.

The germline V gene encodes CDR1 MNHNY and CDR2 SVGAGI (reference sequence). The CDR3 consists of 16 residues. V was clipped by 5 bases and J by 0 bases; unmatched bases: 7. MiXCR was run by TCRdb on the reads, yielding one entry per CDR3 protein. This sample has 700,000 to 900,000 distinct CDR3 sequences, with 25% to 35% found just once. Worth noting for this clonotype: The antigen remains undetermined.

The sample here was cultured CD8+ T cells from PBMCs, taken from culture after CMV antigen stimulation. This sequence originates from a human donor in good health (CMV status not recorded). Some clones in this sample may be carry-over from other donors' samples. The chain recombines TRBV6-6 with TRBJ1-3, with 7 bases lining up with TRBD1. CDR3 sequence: CASSHRQGYSGNTIYF. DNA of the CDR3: TGTGCCAGCAGTCACAGACAGGGATACTCTGGAAACACCATATATTTT.